These 28 T cell receptor beta chains were all obtained from the same sample, sequenced in a study of blood T cell repertoires in COVID-19. Assay: immunoSEQ multiplex PCR; the TCRdb copy retains only in-frame clones and omits some. The sample has about 290,000 clones, 89% seen once. The sequencing input was peripheral blood. These receptors were taken from a woman under 40 with COVID-19, enrolled during active disease.

The sample holds one count of this clone. The V and J genes are TRBV6-6 and TRBJ1-5; tentative D call: TRBD1 (6 bases). V was clipped by 5 bases and J by 1 base, with 18 bases between them. Germline-derived CDR1 and CDR2 are MNHNY and SVGAGI (reference sequence). The CDR3 runs to 17 residues. This CDR3 is CASSLLQGDVSNQPQHF. The DNA for the CDR3 is TGTGCCAGCAGTCTGCTACAGGGTGATGTCAGCAATCAGCCCCAGCATTTT.

The rearrangement joins TRBV6-2 or TRBV6-3 to TRBJ2-2; 12 nucleotides match TRBD1. Per the germline V gene, CDR1 is MNHEY and CDR2 is SVGEGT. Trimming at V came to 5 bases and at J to 9 bases, leaving 13 bases not matched to a gene. The CDR3 loop spans 17 amino acids. Here the CDR3 DNA reads TGTGCCAGCAGTCCCTACCCCGGGACAGGGGGCTTTAGGGAGCTGTTTTTT. Translating it yields CASSPYPGTGGFRELFF.

The count of this clone is one. The V and J genes are TRBV12-3 or TRBV12-4 and TRBJ2-1; perhaps TRBD1 as D (5 bases). The CDR3 consists of 13 residues. Trimming left V 6 bases short and J 6 bases short, with 12 bases between. CDR3 nucleotide sequence: TGTGCCAGCAGGATGGGGCCCCTCAATGAGCAGTTCTTC. Translation: CASRMGPLNEQFF.

This chain links TRBV5-6 with TRBJ2-5, with D possibly matching TRBD1 (6 bases). Germline V gene sequence: CDR1 SGHDT, CDR2 YYEEEE. V dropped 2 bases and J dropped 9 bases, with 14 bases sitting between them. The CDR3 loop spans 13 amino acids. The CDR3 region has the DNA TGTGCCAGCAGCTTAGTAGGGGGTGAGGCCCAGTACTTC. Amino acid sequence: CASSLVGGEAQYF.

CDR3 nucleotide sequence: TGCGCCAGCAGCTTGGGTCAGCAAGAGACCCAGTACTTC. Translating it yields CASSLGQQETQYF. This chain joins TRBV5-1 and TRBJ2-5; D unresolved. The CDR3 runs to 13 residues. The ends were cut back, 0 bases at V and 2 bases at J, with 5 bases in the middle. From germline, CDR1 is SGHRS and CDR2 YFSETQ.

The genes are TRBV10-3 and TRBJ2-7; maybe TRBD2 (6 bases). Trimming removed 0 bases at V and 3 bases at J, with 6 bases between. The germline V gene encodes CDR1 ENHRY and CDR2 SYGVKD. The CDR3 length is 13 residues. CDR3 sequence (DNA): TGTGCCATCAGTGAGTCGGGGGGCTACGAGCAGTACTTC. Its translation: CAISESGGYEQYF.

J is TRBJ2-1 and V is TRBV6-4; 7 nucleotides align to TRBD1. V trimming: 0 bases; J trimming: 6 bases; junction bases outside the gene matches: 5. This CDR3 region has 15 residues. The germline CDR1 and CDR2 sequences are MRHNA and SNTAGT. CDR3 residues: CASSDSAGQANEQFF. CDR3 coding DNA: TGTGCCAGCAGTGACTCAGCCGGACAGGCCAATGAGCAGTTCTTC.

This clone is a singleton in its sample. The chain employs TRBV30 and TRBJ2-5; TRBD1 might be the D (7 bases). The length of the CDR3 is 15 residues. With 3 bases removed from V and 3 bases from J, the gap between germline ends came to 17 bases. Looked up from germline, CDR1 is GTSNPN and CDR2 is SVGIG (reference sequence). The chain's CDR3 is CAWRDRGTEEETQYF. CDR3 bases: TGTGCCTGGAGGGACCGCGGGACAGAGGAAGAGACCCAGTACTTC.

The rearrangement uses TRBV28 and TRBJ1-2, with D hard to call. CDR1 and CDR2 from the germline V gene are MDHEN and SYDVKM. V lost 8 bases to trimming and J lost 2 bases, with 9 bases between them. This CDR3 spans 12 amino acids. The chain's CDR3 is CASLGRNYGYTF. CDR3 DNA sequence: TGTGCCAGCCTAGGAAGGAACTATGGCTACACCTTC.

V and J are TRBV5-1 and TRBJ2-3; 12 nucleotides match TRBD2. There are 17 residues in the CDR3. Germline CDR1 and CDR2: SGHRS and YFSETQ. J lost 3 bases, V lost 4 bases, and 9 bases had no gene match. CDR3 nucleotides: TGCGCCAGCAGCCCGACCCTAGCGGGGGGGCCGACAGATACGCAGTATTTT. Translated: CASSPTLAGGPTDTQYF.

The CDR3 reads CASSQGGSEQYF. CDR3 DNA sequence: TGTGCCAGCAGCCAAGGAGGTTCCGAGCAGTACTTC. This chain uses TRBV3-1 (or the pseudogene TRBV3-2) with TRBJ2-7, with D unclear. The CDR3 is made up of 12 amino acids. CDR1 is LGHDT and CDR2 is YNNKEL in the germline V gene (reference sequence). Trimming shortened V by 1 base and J by 6 bases, and 7 bases separated the two germline ends.

The chain combines TRBV11-2 with TRBJ1-2, with D unclear. The CDR3 sequence is 13 residues long. Per germline, CDR1 SGHAT and CDR2 FQNNGV. The ends were cut back, 1 base at V and 8 bases at J, with 11 bases in the middle. This chain's CDR3 is CASSLARAGGYTF. The CDR3 DNA is TGTGCCAGCAGCTTAGCTCGGGCGGGGGGCTACACCTTC.

The chain combines TRBV7-9 with TRBJ2-3, with 9 nucleotides matching TRBD1. Germline CDR1 reads SEHNR; CDR2 reads FQNEAQ (reference sequence). This CDR3 is built from 14 residues. The J segment lost 5 bases and the V segment lost 3 bases, leaving 3 bases of the junction unmatched. The CDR3 coding sequence is TGTGCCAGCAGCTTGTACAGGGGGCTAGATACGCAGTATTTT. Translated: CASSLYRGLDTQYF.

The chain carries TRBV6-1 and TRBJ2-1, with D perhaps matching TRBD2 (6 bases). Trimming took off 0 bases at V and 6 bases at J, with 18 bases between the two ends. The CDR3 has 17 residues. The germline V gene encodes CDR1 MNHNS and CDR2 SASEGT. The CDR3 DNA reads as TGTGCCAGCAGTGAAGCGACGCGGGGTCGGGTTAGCAATGAGCAGTTCTTC. Translated: CASSEATRGRVSNEQFF.

The V gene is TRBV18, the J gene TRBJ1-1, with unresolved D. Germline V gene data show CDR1 as KGHSH and CDR2 as LQKENI. V shed 1 base and J shed 4 bases, with 10 bases lying between them. The CDR3 is 14 amino acids. CDR3 residues: CASSPLFRSTEAFF. The CDR3 nucleotides are TGTGCCAGCTCACCACTGTTTCGGTCCACTGAAGCTTTCTTT.

J is TRBJ1-1 and V is TRBV29-1, with D possibly TRBD1 on 6 matching bases. CDR3 length: 14 residues. V gave up 7 bases and J gave up 1 base, with 16 bases separating them. Germline CDR1 reads SQVTM; CDR2 reads ANQGSEA. This CDR3 is CSARGGAQNTEAFF. The CDR3, as DNA: TGCAGCGCCCGTGGGGGGGCCCAGAACACTGAAGCTTTCTTT.

The chain has TRBV29-1 and TRBJ2-5; 7 bases align to TRBD1. CDR1 SQVTM and CDR2 ANQGSEA come from the germline V gene. After removal of 7 bases from V and 5 bases from J, the junction contained 10 bases not matched to a gene. The CDR3 has 13 amino acids. The CDR3 sequence: CSAYTGTEETQYF. Written as DNA, the CDR3 is TGCAGCGCTTACACAGGGACAGAGGAGACCCAGTACTTC.

The rearrangement joins TRBV5-1 to TRBJ1-2; 10 nucleotides match TRBD1. Trimming cost V 7 bases and J 1 base; bases outside gene matches: 4. CDR3 length: 14 residues. Germline-derived CDR1 and CDR2 are SGHRS and YFSETQ. In DNA, the CDR3 is TGCGCCAGCGCCTGGACAGGGGGTAACTATGGCTACACCTTC. Translation: CASAWTGGNYGYTF. Full variable domain (outside the CDR3, taken from reference TRBV5-1 and TRBJ1-2): KAGVTQTPRYLIKTRGQQVTLSCSPISGHRSVSWYQQTPGQGLQFLFEYFSETQRNKGNFPGRFSGRQFSNSRSEMNVSTLELGDSALYLCASAWTGGNYGYTFGSGTRLTVV.

The chain employs TRBV6-5 and TRBJ2-3; D might be TRBD1 (8 bases). The CDR3 covers 14 residues. The V and J ends lost 7 bases and 6 bases respectively, with 17 bases between them. Germline-derived CDR1 and CDR2 are MNHEY and SVGAGI. CDR3 bases: TGTGCCAGCACGGGGGGACAGGATCTTGATACGCAGTATTTT. This translates into CASTGGQDLDTQYF.

V usage is TRBV2 and J usage is TRBJ1-5; 9 bases match TRBD1. Germline CDR1 SNHLY, CDR2 FYNNEI. Trimming took 6 bases from V and 7 from J; bases not matched to a gene: 7. There are 14 residues in the CDR3. The CDR3 nucleotides read TGTGCCAGCAGCGGGGGACAGGGTGGCCAGCCCCAGCATTTT. Residues: CASSGGQGGQPQHF. The full variable domain, with the rest looked up from reference TRBV2 and TRBJ1-5, is EPEVTQTPSHQVTQMGQEVILRCVPISNHLYFYWYRQILGQKVEFLVSFYNNEISEKSEIFDDQFSVERPDGSNFTLKIRSTKLEDSAMYFCASSGGQGGQPQHFGDGTRLSIL.

The chain recombines TRBV5-1 with TRBJ1-1, with a weak D call TRBD1 (6 bases). In germline, CDR1 is SGHRS, CDR2 YFSETQ. The CDR3 loop spans 18 amino acids. Between the trimmed V and J ends, which lost 0 bases and 2 bases, there was a span of 20 bases. The CDR3 DNA reads as TGCGCCAGCAGCTTGGGCCGTCAGGGGTTCCCGACAAACACTGAAGCTTTCTTT. This sequence encodes CASSLGRQGFPTNTEAFF.

The V call is TRBV3-1 (or the pseudogene TRBV3-2), the J call TRBJ2-3; 8 nucleotides match TRBD2. This CDR3 spans 18 amino acids. Germline V CDR1 and CDR2: LGHDT, YNNKEL (reference sequence). Trimming took 3 bases from V and 2 from J; bases not matched to a gene: 13. As DNA, the CDR3 is TGTGCCAGCAGCCATGCCCTACTAGCGGACAACCCCACAGATACGCAGTATTTT. Residues: CASSHALLADNPTDTQYF.

The chain couples TRBV18 to TRBJ1-1; no reliable D call. Germline V lookup: CDR1 KGHSH, CDR2 LQKENI. CDR3 length: 14 amino acids. The V gene lost 5 bases and the J gene lost 7 bases, with 17 bases spanning the gap. CDR3 sequence (DNA): TGTGCCAGCTCAACAGCTACTGTCCGGGGTGAAGCTTTCTTT. Translation gives CASSTATVRGEAFF.

J is TRBJ2-5 and V is TRBV5-4; the D gene is possibly TRBD1 (6 bases). The CDR3 is 15 residues long. Germline CDR1 is SGHNT and CDR2 is YYREEE (reference sequence). Trimming left V 2 bases short and J 5 bases short, with 16 bases between. CDR3 protein: CASSFRDNEVETQYF. For the CDR3, the DNA is TGTGCCAGCAGCTTCCGGGACAACGAGGTGGAGACCCAGTACTTC.

The CDR3 nucleotides read TGTGCCAGCCTCGGCGGGGCCTATGTGTGGGAGCAGTACTTC. Protein product: CASLGGAYVWEQYF. The chain uses TRBV18 and TRBJ2-7, with a possible D match to TRBD2 (6 bases). CDR1 KGHSH and CDR2 LQKENI come from the germline V gene. The CDR3 runs to 14 residues. Trimming removed 8 bases from V and 7 bases from J, with 21 bases in between.

The chain joins TRBV14 to TRBJ2-7; D is possibly TRBD1 (5 bases). Germline V CDR1 and CDR2: SGHDN, FVKESK. The V gene lost 11 bases and the J gene lost 3 bases, with 26 bases spanning the gap. This CDR3 comprises 16 residues. This CDR3 is CAAGCGSPSKVYEQYF. CDR3 sequence (DNA): TGTGCCGCAGGGTGTGGTTCTCCCTCGAAGGTCTACGAGCAGTACTTC.

The chain is built from TRBV7-2 and TRBJ2-3; unclear D gene. CDR3 size: 13 residues. V lost 3 bases to trimming and J lost 2 bases, with 6 bases between them. Germline V gives CDR1 SGHTA, CDR2 FQGNSA. In DNA, the CDR3 is TGTGCCAGCAGCTTCGTTTACACAGATACGCAGTATTTT. Its translation: CASSFVYTDTQYF.

V and J are TRBV6-5 and TRBJ2-7; 7 bases are a match to TRBD1. Germline V gene sequence: CDR1 MNHEY, CDR2 SVGAGI. V lost 6 bases and J lost 7; bases outside the gene matches: 12. This CDR3 has 14 residues. The CDR3 loop reads CASSYLLGQAEQYF. CDR3 coding DNA: TGTGCCAGCAGCTATTTATTAGGACAGGCGGAGCAGTACTTC.